This TCR beta chain was sequenced during a study of Ad26.COV2.S vaccination and SARS-CoV-2 variants. Study at large: A participant enrolled in the COV1001 Ad26.COV2.S trial arm provided the sample. Findings and limits, study-wide: An underestimation of total T cell responses may have resulted from the TCR breadth and depth analyses.

Concerning this clone itself: Its antigen is currently unknown.

As to treatment: roughly 20 received Ad26.COV2.S at low or high dose, single or two shots; several received placebo; per-sample allocation not given. Sampling was performed 63 days after the first vaccine or placebo injection. This person who donated was an adult of 18-55 years in Boston. Ad26 vector vaccine expressed Wuhan-strain SARS-CoV-2 spike. The data were produced by immunoSEQ multiplex PCR, yet TCRdb's version contains in-frame clones alone and is incomplete. The table lists hundreds of thousands of clones, roughly 91% of them singletons. This CDR3 is 17 amino acids long. CDR1 and CDR2 from the germline V gene are KGHSH and LQKENI. The V end lost 3 bases, the J end lost 0 bases, and 17 bases lay between the germline ends.

The source of this sequence is a person between 18 and 59 years old who received the Ad26.COV2.S COVID-19 vaccine or a placebo. V and J are TRBV18 and TRBJ1-1, with D maybe TRBD1 (5 bases). Here the sequenced sample was peripheral blood, taken in a trial of Ad26.COV2.S vaccine versus placebo. The CDR3, as DNA: TGTGCCAGCTCACCGCCGAATTCGGGGGGAATGAACACTGAAGCTTTCTTT. As protein: CASSPPNSGGMNTEAFF. Looking up the rest from reference TRBV18 and TRBJ1-1 gives the full variable domain: NAGVMQNPRHLVRRRGQEARLRCSPMKGHSHVYWYRQLPEEGLKFMVYLQKENIIDESGMPKERFSAEFPKEGPSILRIQQVVRGDSAAYFCASSPPNSGGMNTEAFFGQGTRLTVV.